The present T cell receptor (beta chain) was sequenced within a study of T cell repertoires in cytomegalovirus infection. Germline V CDR1 and CDR2: SGHRS, YFSETQ. V was clipped by 2 bases and J by 8 bases, with 13 bases between them. CDR3 size: 14 residues. Each CDR3 protein is one row after TCRdb ran MiXCR on the reads. The sample has about 700,000 distinct CDR3 sequences; around a third are singletons. Study outcomes and limitations: Adding up the frequency of public TCR beta families identified people who carried CMV plus the relevant HLA.

This clonotype has just a few counts. Its target is not known. This clonotype originated in a human donor in good health (CMV status not recorded). Some clones in this sample may be carry-over from other donors' samples. The sequencing used cultured PBMCs, collected from culture after CMV antigen stimulation. The chain carries TRBV5-1 and TRBJ1-4; D is possibly TRBD1 (5 bases). In DNA form, the CDR3 reads TGCGCCAGCAGCTTTGGGGCGGCAGACGAAAAACTGTTTTTT. Encoded protein: CASSFGAADEKLFF.